The 32 T cell receptor beta chains reported below all come from one sample, sequenced in a study of control samples from healthy donors and cancer patients. Clones were read by immunoSEQ multiplex PCR, and TCRdb kept only the in-frame ones, dropping some. The data contain about 410,000 clones, about 93% of them seen just once; the ten biggest clones take up more than 6%. Sequencing used PBMCs. The source is a man aged 40-50 years with head and neck cancer.

J is TRBJ2-1 and V is TRBV13, with 8 bases aligning to TRBD1. Germline assignment: CDR1 PRHDT and CDR2 FYEKMQ (reference sequence). CDR3 size: 15 residues. Losses at the gene ends were 5 bases for V and 1 base for J; bases not matched to a gene: 4. The CDR3 DNA reads as TGTGCCAGCAGCCCCAGGGGGCATTCCTACAATGAGCAGTTCTTC. It codes for CASSPRGHSYNEQFF. Full variable domain (rest looked up from reference TRBV13 and TRBJ2-1): AAGVIQSPRHLIKEKRETATLKCYPIPRHDTVYWYQQGPGQDPQFLISFYEKMQSDKGSIPDRFSAQQFSDYHSELNMSSLELGDSALYFCASSPRGHSYNEQFFGPGTRLTVL.

The J gene is TRBJ1-2, the V gene TRBV6-2 or TRBV6-3, with 9 bases fitting TRBD1. The J segment lost 4 bases and the V segment lost 6 bases, leaving 6 bases of the junction unmatched. Per the germline V gene, CDR1 is MNHEY and CDR2 is SVGEGT. This CDR3 is 14 amino acids long. In nucleotides, the CDR3 is TGTGCCAGCAGCCCAGGACAGGGGTCCTATGGCTACACCTTC. This sequence encodes CASSPGQGSYGYTF.

V is TRBV30 and J is TRBJ2-7; 11 positions agree with TRBD2. The CDR3 runs 19 residues. Trimming at V came to 3 bases and at J to 0 bases, leaving 16 bases not matched to a gene. Germline lookup yields CDR1 GTSNPN and CDR2 SVGIG (reference sequence). The CDR3 nucleotides read TGTGCCTGGAGGGGGACTAGCGGCTCTGGGGGTAAGAGCTCCTACGAGCAGTACTTC. Protein sequence: CAWRGTSGSGGKSSYEQYF.

The chain has TRBV7-9 and TRBJ1-2; TRBD1 might be the D (5 bases). The CDR3 has 14 amino acids. Trimming removed 7 bases from V and 0 bases from J, with 12 bases in between. Per germline, CDR1 SEHNR and CDR2 FQNEAQ (reference sequence). This CDR3 reads CASTPQGSNYGYTF. As DNA, the CDR3 is TGTGCCAGCACTCCTCAGGGTTCTAACTATGGCTACACCTTC.

The chain uses TRBV5-6 and TRBJ2-7, with D tentatively TRBD1 (6 bases). The CDR3 contains 13 residues. Germline CDR1 and CDR2: SGHDT and YYEEEE. Trimming cost V 4 bases and J 2 bases, with 10 bases left between them. The CDR3: CASSGTGTYEQYF. In DNA form, the CDR3 reads TGTGCCAGCAGCGGAACAGGGACCTACGAGCAGTACTTC.

As concerns this clone: A read error may produce the germline difference seen at one junction end. The V call is TRBV19, the J call TRBJ2-5, with TRBD1 identical over 9 bases. Looked up from germline, CDR1 is LNHDA and CDR2 is SQIVND (reference sequence). The CDR3 has 19 amino acids. This CDR3 is CIRFGRGARGQGARETQYF. In DNA form, the CDR3 reads TGCATTAGATTCGGTAGAGGCGCGAGGGGACAGGGAGCACGAGAGACCCAGTACTTC.

The CDR3 DNA reads TGTGCCAGCAGCCAAGTCGCGCCAGGGGGGAACACCGGGGAGCTGTTTTTT. Protein product: CASSQVAPGGNTGELFF. The V and J genes are TRBV4-2 and TRBJ2-2, with 7 positions matching TRBD1. The CDR3 is made up of 17 amino acids. CDR1 and CDR2 from the germline V gene are LGHNA and YNFKEQ. With 1 base clipped from V and 1 base from J, the junction kept 6 bases outside the gene matches.

The chain links TRBV30 to TRBJ2-3; 10 nucleotides align to TRBD2. CDR1 is GTSNPN, CDR2 SVGIG, per germline (reference sequence). The CDR3 is made up of 16 amino acids. The junction had 8 bases not matched to a gene; V was cut back by 1 base and J by 4 bases. The CDR3 bases are TGTGCCTGGAGTGCTAGCGGGAGAAGTGACGCAGATACGCAGTATTTT. This sequence encodes CAWSASGRSDADTQYF.

The V gene is TRBV7-3, the J gene TRBJ1-1; D possibly corresponds to TRBD1 (5 bases). Deletions cut 2 bases from V and 1 base from J, with 11 bases between. The CDR3 consists of 15 residues. The V gene's germline CDR1 is SGHTA and CDR2 FQGTGA. CDR3 amino acids: CASSLRGPPNTEAFF. CDR3 DNA sequence: TGTGCCAGCAGCTTACGGGGCCCCCCGAACACTGAAGCTTTCTTT.

V is TRBV7-9 and J is TRBJ2-1; no reliable D call. The V and J ends lost 7 bases and 3 bases respectively, with 13 bases between them. The CDR3 is 14 amino acids. Per germline, CDR1 SEHNR and CDR2 FQNEAQ (reference sequence). The CDR3 DNA is TGTGCCAGCACACCGCGGTGGCTCTACAATGAGCAGTTCTTC. Its protein product is CASTPRWLYNEQFF.

This CDR3 is CAWSIGTGSFQETQYF. The CDR3 nucleotides are TGTGCCTGGAGTATCGGGACAGGGAGCTTTCAAGAGACCCAGTACTTC. The genes are TRBV30 and TRBJ2-5, with 9 nucleotides matching TRBD1. CDR3 length equals 16 residues. CDR1 and CDR2 from the germline V gene are GTSNPN and SVGIG (reference sequence). V lost 2 bases to trimming and J lost 2 bases; unmatched junction nucleotides: 9.

The chain has TRBV7-8 and TRBJ1-1; D possibly corresponds to TRBD1 (6 bases). The germline CDR1 and CDR2 sequences are SGHVS and FQNEAQ. V was clipped by 1 base and J by 2 bases, with 14 bases between them. The CDR3 consists of 16 residues. The chain's CDR3 is CASSLGAGATNTEAFF. The CDR3 nucleotides are TGTGCCAGCAGCTTAGGGGCAGGGGCGACCAACACTGAAGCTTTCTTT.

The chain has TRBV5-4 and TRBJ1-6; possible D gene TRBD1, 5 bases. This CDR3 has 15 amino acids. The V and J ends lost 4 bases and 7 bases respectively, with 15 bases between them. The germline V gene has CDR1 SGHNT and CDR2 YYREEE (reference sequence). CDR3 sequence (DNA): TGTGCCAGCAGCGGGGGAGACAATCGGAATTCACCCCTCCACTTT. It translates to CASSGGDNRNSPLHF.

J is TRBJ1-1 and V is TRBV30; no firm D call. The V gene's germline CDR1 is GTSNPN and CDR2 SVGIG (reference sequence). Trimming left V 0 bases short and J 8 bases short, with 10 bases between. This CDR3 spans 12 amino acids. In DNA form, the CDR3 reads TGTGCCTGGAGTGTTAGTGTGGGGGAAGCTTTCTTT. It is translated as CAWSVSVGEAFF. The whole variable domain, filled in from reference TRBV30 and TRBJ1-1, reads SQTIHQWPATLVQPVGSPLSLECTVEGTSNPNLYWYRQAAGRGLQLLFYSVGIGQISSEVPQNLSASRPQDRQFILSSKKLLLSDSGFYLCAWSVSVGEAFFGQGTRLTVV.

J is TRBJ2-5 and V is TRBV9, with D possibly TRBD2 on 6 matching bases. The ends were cut back, 3 bases at V and 3 bases at J, with 15 bases in the middle. The CDR3 covers 15 residues. The germline CDR1 and CDR2 sequences are SGDLS and YYNGEE. The CDR3 protein is CASSARLGLEETQYF. CDR3 DNA: TGTGCCAGCAGCGCCCGCTTGGGACTTGAAGAGACCCAGTACTTC.

V and J are TRBV2 and TRBJ2-2, with TRBD2 matching 12 bases. The ends lost 6 bases at V and 4 bases at J; junction bases unmatched: 9. The CDR3 has 17 residues. The germline V gene has CDR1 SNHLY and CDR2 FYNNEI. The CDR3 reads CASRRLAGVSGTGELFF. In DNA, the CDR3 is TGTGCCAGCAGGAGACTAGCGGGGGTGTCTGGCACCGGGGAGCTGTTTTTT.

The chain combines TRBV7-2 with TRBJ1-1, with 9 bases identical to TRBD1. After removal of 1 base from V and 10 bases from J, the junction contained 7 bases not matched to a gene. There are 14 residues in the CDR3. Looked up from germline, CDR1 is SGHTA and CDR2 is FQGNSA. CDR3 amino acids: CASSLVSGGQGAFF. The DNA for the CDR3 is TGTGCCAGCAGCTTAGTGAGTGGGGGACAGGGAGCTTTCTTT.

The chain uses TRBV28 and TRBJ2-2, with 13 bases matching TRBD2. This CDR3 has 16 residues. Unmatched junction bases numbered 3, after V lost 2 bases and J lost 6 bases. From germline, CDR1 is MDHEN and CDR2 SYDVKM. The CDR3: CASSLTSGRAAGELFF. The DNA for the CDR3 is TGTGCCAGCAGTTTAACTAGCGGGAGGGCCGCCGGGGAGCTGTTTTTT.

The chain employs TRBV11-2 and TRBJ2-3; 8 bases match TRBD2. Losses at the gene ends were 6 bases for V and 4 bases for J; bases not matched to a gene: 9. Germline V gene data show CDR1 as SGHAT and CDR2 as FQNNGV. CDR3 length: 15 amino acids. Here the CDR3 reads CASSYSGGLPDTQYF. The CDR3 DNA follows: TGTGCCAGCAGTTACTCGGGGGGGCTCCCAGATACGCAGTATTTT.

CDR3 bases: TGTGCCAGTAGGGAGGGGACAGGGGACTACAATGAGCAGTTCTTC. The encoded protein is CASREGTGDYNEQFF. This chain links TRBV19 with TRBJ2-1; 10 nucleotides align to TRBD1. Germline assignment: CDR1 LNHDA and CDR2 SQIVND (reference sequence). J lost 3 bases, V lost 6 bases, and 5 bases had no gene match. The CDR3 runs to 15 residues.

The chain carries TRBV2 and TRBJ2-2; D remains unclear. The length of the CDR3 is 13 residues. Trimming stripped 2 bases from V and 8 bases from J, with 9 bases between. Germline lookup yields CDR1 SNHLY and CDR2 FYNNEI. The CDR3, as DNA: TGTGCCAGCAGTGAATATAAGACTGGGGAGCTGTTTTTT. Translated, it gives CASSEYKTGELFF.

The chain joins TRBV6-4 to TRBJ2-7; D remains ambiguous. The germline CDR1 and CDR2 sequences are MRHNA and SNTAGT. Trimming removed 8 bases at V and 0 bases at J, with 14 bases between. The CDR3 contains 14 residues. CDR3 nucleotides: TGTGCCAGCGGGTTTTCACAACTCTCCTACGAGCAGTACTTC. Translation: CASGFSQLSYEQYF.

The genes are TRBV6-4 and TRBJ2-1, with 10 bases identical to TRBD2. Germline loops: CDR1 MRHNA, CDR2 SNTAGT. This CDR3 has 16 residues. V gave up 0 bases and J gave up 7 bases; unmatched junction bases: 6. Written as DNA, the CDR3 is TGTGCCAGCAGTGACTCCAAGCGGGAGGGCAAGAATGAGCAGTTCTTC. Translated, it gives CASSDSKREGKNEQFF.

The V gene is TRBV24-1, the J gene TRBJ2-3; a weak D match, TRBD2 (6 bases). The V gene lost 9 bases and the J gene lost 2 bases, with 17 bases spanning the gap. Germline values: CDR1 KGHDR, CDR2 SFDVKD. CDR3 length: 15 amino acids. CDR3 in amino acids: CATGPLGGDTDTQYF. The CDR3 DNA reads as TGTGCCACCGGGCCCCTGGGCGGGGACACAGATACGCAGTATTTT.

V gene TRBV5-1 combines with J gene TRBJ2-3; the match to TRBD2 covers 12 bases. Germline V gives CDR1 SGHRS, CDR2 YFSETQ. This CDR3 spans 18 amino acids. After removal of 0 bases from V and 0 bases from J, the junction contained 5 bases not matched to a gene. The CDR3 DNA is TGCGCCAGCAGCTTGGGACTAGCGGGGGTGACTAGCACAGATACGCAGTATTTT. This sequence encodes CASSLGLAGVTSTDTQYF.

The chain couples TRBV27 to TRBJ2-7; unclear D gene. The length of the CDR3 is 15 residues. CDR1 is MNHEY, CDR2 SMNVEV, per germline (reference sequence). The germline V and J ends were trimmed by 6 bases and 6 bases, with 21 bases remaining between them. The CDR3 sequence is CASSIQEPSRSEQYF. The CDR3 DNA follows: TGTGCCAGCAGCATTCAGGAGCCATCCAGGAGCGAGCAGTACTTC.

A few counts support this clone. The chain recombines TRBV4-3 with TRBJ2-3; D ambiguous. V dropped 4 bases and J dropped 4 bases, with 12 bases sitting between them. CDR1 is LGHNA and CDR2 is YSLEER in the germline V gene. The CDR3 contains 14 residues. The CDR3 here is CASSPLLRSDTQYF. The CDR3 nucleotides read TGCGCCAGCAGCCCTTTGTTGCGCTCAGATACGCAGTATTTT.

The chain uses TRBV7-2 and TRBJ2-7; 13 bases are shared with TRBD2. CDR3 length: 16 residues. V trimming: 1 base; J trimming: 5 bases; junction bases outside the gene matches: 5. Germline lookup yields CDR1 SGHTA and CDR2 FQGNSA. The CDR3 bases are TGTGCCAGCAGCTTAGTCCCAGGACTAGCGGGGGACGAGCAGTACTTC. It is translated as CASSLVPGLAGDEQYF.

The CDR3 loop is CASSGGTGAGDTQYF. CDR3 DNA sequence: TGTGCCAGCAGCGGGGGGACAGGGGCCGGAGATACGCAGTATTTT. The chain couples TRBV9 to TRBJ2-3, with 10 bases that match TRBD1. With V trimmed by 3 bases and J by 5 bases, 6 bases remained unmatched. The germline gives CDR1 SGDLS, CDR2 YYNGEE. The CDR3 consists of 15 residues.

The chain uses TRBV7-9 and TRBJ2-3, with D possibly TRBD2 on 6 matching bases. There are 17 residues in the CDR3. Germline CDR1 and CDR2: SEHNR and FQNEAQ (reference sequence). V lost 5 bases and J 5 bases, leaving 23 bases between the germline ends. This chain's CDR3 is CASSPPGLPRGLDTQYF. The CDR3 nucleotides read TGTGCCAGCAGCCCCCCGGGCCTCCCTCGGGGGTTAGATACGCAGTATTTT.

The rearrangement uses TRBV4-1 and TRBJ1-1; unclear D gene. Germline V CDR1 and CDR2: MGHRA, YSYEKL. Between the trimmed V and J ends, which lost 1 base and 5 bases, there was a span of 8 bases. CDR3 length equals 13 residues. The CDR3 DNA reads as TGCGCCAGCAGCCAAGTGGTTCCTACTGAAGCTTTCTTT. This encodes CASSQVVPTEAFF.

The chain uses TRBV9 and TRBJ2-3, with TRBD2 matching 7 bases. Germline V gene sequence: CDR1 SGDLS, CDR2 YYNGEE. CDR3 size: 15 residues. Germline trimming cut 0 bases from V and 2 bases from J; bases unmatched to any gene: 3. The CDR3 protein is CASSVGSGYTDTQYF. The CDR3 DNA follows: TGTGCCAGCAGCGTAGGTAGCGGGTACACAGATACGCAGTATTTT.